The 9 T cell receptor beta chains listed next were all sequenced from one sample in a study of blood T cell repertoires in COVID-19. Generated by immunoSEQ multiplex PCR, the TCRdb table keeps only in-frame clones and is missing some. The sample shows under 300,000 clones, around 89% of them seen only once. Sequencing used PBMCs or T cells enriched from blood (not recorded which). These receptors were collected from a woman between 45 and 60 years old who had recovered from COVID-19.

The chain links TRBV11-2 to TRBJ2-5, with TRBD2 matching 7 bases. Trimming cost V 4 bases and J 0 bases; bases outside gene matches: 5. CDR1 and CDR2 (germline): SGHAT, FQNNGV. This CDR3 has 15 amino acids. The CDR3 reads CASSSTSGNQETQYF. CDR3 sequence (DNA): TGTGCCAGCAGCTCGACCAGCGGGAACCAAGAGACCCAGTACTTC. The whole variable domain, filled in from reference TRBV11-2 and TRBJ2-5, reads EAGVAQSPRYKIIEKRQSVAFWCNPISGHATLYWYQQILGQGPKLLIQFQNNGVVDDSQLPKDRFSAERLKGVDSTLKIQPAKLEDSAVYLCASSSTSGNQETQYFGPGTRLLVL.

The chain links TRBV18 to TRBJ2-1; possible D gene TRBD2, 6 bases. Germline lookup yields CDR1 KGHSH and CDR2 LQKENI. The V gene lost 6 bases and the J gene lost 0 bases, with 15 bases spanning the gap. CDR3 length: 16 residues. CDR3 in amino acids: CASSGGGLLSYNEQFF. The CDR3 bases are TGTGCCAGCTCGGGAGGCGGGCTTCTCTCCTACAATGAGCAGTTCTTC.

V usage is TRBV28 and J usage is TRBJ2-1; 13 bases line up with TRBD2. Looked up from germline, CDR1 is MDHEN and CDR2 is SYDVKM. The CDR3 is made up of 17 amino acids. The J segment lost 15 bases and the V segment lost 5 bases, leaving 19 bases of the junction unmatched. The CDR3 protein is CASSTVTGTSGTRMGFF. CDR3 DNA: TGTGCCAGCAGTACCGTGACCGGGACTAGCGGGACCCGAATGGGGTTCTTC. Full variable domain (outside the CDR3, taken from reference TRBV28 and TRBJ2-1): DVKVTQSSRYLVKRTGEKVFLECVQDMDHENMFWYRQDPGLGLRLIYFSYDVKMKEKGDIPEGYSVSREKKERFSLILESASTNQTSMYLCASSTVTGTSGTRMGFFGPGTRLTVL.

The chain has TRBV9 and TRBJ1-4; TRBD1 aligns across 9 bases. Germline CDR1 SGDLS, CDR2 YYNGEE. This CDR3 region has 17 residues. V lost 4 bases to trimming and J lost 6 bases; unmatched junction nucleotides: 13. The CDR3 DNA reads TGTGCCAGCAGCACCTCACGAGGGGACAGGGCTTATGAAAAACTGTTTTTT. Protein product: CASSTSRGDRAYEKLFF.

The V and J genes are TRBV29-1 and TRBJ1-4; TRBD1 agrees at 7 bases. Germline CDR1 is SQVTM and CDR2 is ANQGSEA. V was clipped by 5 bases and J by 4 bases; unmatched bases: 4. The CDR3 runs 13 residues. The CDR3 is CSVQGQLNEKLFF. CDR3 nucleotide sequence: TGCAGCGTTCAGGGACAGCTTAATGAAAAACTGTTTTTT.

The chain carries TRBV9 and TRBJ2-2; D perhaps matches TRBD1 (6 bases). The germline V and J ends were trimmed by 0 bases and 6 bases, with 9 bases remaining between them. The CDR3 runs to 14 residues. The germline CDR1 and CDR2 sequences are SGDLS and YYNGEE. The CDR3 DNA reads TGTGCCAGCAGCGTAGACAGGGTGGCCGGGGAGCTGTTTTTT. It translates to CASSVDRVAGELFF. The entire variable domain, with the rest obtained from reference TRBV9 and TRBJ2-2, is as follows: DSGVTQTPKHLITATGQRVTLRCSPRSGDLSVYWYQQSLDQGLQFLIQYYNGEERAKGNILERFSAQQFPDLHSELNLSSLELGDSALYFCASSVDRVAGELFFGEGSRLTVL.

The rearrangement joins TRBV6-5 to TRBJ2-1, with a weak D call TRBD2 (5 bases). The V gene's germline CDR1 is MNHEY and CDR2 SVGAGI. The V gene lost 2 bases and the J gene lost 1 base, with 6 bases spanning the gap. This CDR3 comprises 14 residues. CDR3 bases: TGTGCCAGCAGTTACGGGAGTTCCTACAATGAGCAGTTCTTC. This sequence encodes CASSYGSSYNEQFF.

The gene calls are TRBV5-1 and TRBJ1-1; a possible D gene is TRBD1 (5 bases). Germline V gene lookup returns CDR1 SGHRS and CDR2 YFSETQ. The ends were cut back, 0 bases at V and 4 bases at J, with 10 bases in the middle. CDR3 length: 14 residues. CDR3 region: CASSLDGRVTEAFF. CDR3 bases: TGCGCCAGCAGCTTGGACGGCAGGGTCACTGAAGCTTTCTTT.

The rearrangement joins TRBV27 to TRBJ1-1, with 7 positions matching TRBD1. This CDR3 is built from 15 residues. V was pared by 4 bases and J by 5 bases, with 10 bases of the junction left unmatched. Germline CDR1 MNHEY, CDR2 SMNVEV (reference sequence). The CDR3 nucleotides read TGTGCCAGCAGTTCCAGACAGGGAGTAGGAACTGAAGCTTTCTTT. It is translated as CASSSRQGVGTEAFF.